These 18 T cell receptor beta chains were sequenced from one sample in a study of blood T cell repertoires in COVID-19. Produced via immunoSEQ multiplex PCR; TCRdb's table is partial and in-frame only. The table has 250,000 to 300,000 clones, approximately 83% seen once. Sequences were obtained from peripheral blood. The receptor source for this set is a woman in her seventies with acute or convalescent COVID-19.

At least ten counts were recorded for this clone. V usage is TRBV7-9 and J usage is TRBJ2-7, with a possible D match to TRBD1 (6 bases). The CDR3 runs 16 residues. Trimming took off 5 bases at V and 5 bases at J, with 22 bases between the two ends. The germline V gene encodes CDR1 SEHNR and CDR2 FQNEAQ (reference sequence). The CDR3 DNA sequence: TGTGCCAGCAGCCCCTCCCCCGGCAGGGGAAACGACGAGCAGTACTTC. Its translation: CASSPSPGRGNDEQYF.

The J gene is TRBJ1-5, the V gene TRBV7-9; D is perhaps TRBD1 (6 bases). The V gene lost 8 bases and the J gene lost 6 bases, with 14 bases spanning the gap. Germline V gives CDR1 SEHNR, CDR2 FQNEAQ (reference sequence). The CDR3 consists of 13 residues. CDR3 protein: CASLLTGFQPQHF. CDR3 coding DNA: TGTGCCAGCCTTCTTACAGGGTTTCAGCCCCAGCATTTT.

The chain combines TRBV18 with TRBJ1-3; D ambiguous. The CDR3 is 14 amino acids. V lost 2 bases and J lost 4, with 9 bases in between. The V gene's germline CDR1 is KGHSH and CDR2 LQKENI. CDR3 sequence: CASSPAASGNTIYF. DNA of the CDR3: TGTGCCAGCTCACCAGCGGCGAGCGGAAACACCATATATTTT.

Written as DNA, the CDR3 is TGTGCCAGCTCCAGGGAACAAGCTGGGGCCAACGTCCTGACTTTC. Protein: CASSREQAGANVLTF. The chain joins TRBV18 to TRBJ2-6, with TRBD1 as a possible D gene (5 bases). The CDR3 is 15 amino acids. Per the germline V gene, CDR1 is KGHSH and CDR2 is LQKENI. Trimming left V 6 bases short and J 2 bases short, with 11 bases between.

The chain recombines TRBV28 with TRBJ1-5; 8 nucleotides agree with TRBD1. The germline CDR1 and CDR2 sequences are MDHEN and SYDVKM. J lost 7 bases, V lost 3 bases, and 11 bases had no gene match. This CDR3 has 16 amino acids. CDR3 sequence reads: CASSLGDRGRYQPQHF. CDR3 bases: TGTGCCAGCAGTTTGGGTGACAGGGGAAGGTACCAGCCCCAGCATTTT.

V and J are TRBV10-1 and TRBJ2-7; 8 bases line up with TRBD1. This CDR3 has 12 amino acids. Trimming removed 9 bases from V and 2 bases from J; junction bases left unmatched: 3. The V gene's germline CDR1 is WNHNN and CDR2 SYGVQD (reference sequence). CDR3 coding DNA: TGCGCCAGTGGGACAGGCCCCTACGAGCAGTACTTC. Protein sequence: CASGTGPYEQYF.

V usage is TRBV5-1 and J usage is TRBJ1-2; possibly TRBD1 for D (5 bases). The CDR3 has 14 amino acids. V was pared by 3 bases and J by 8 bases, with 17 bases between. Germline V gene data show CDR1 as SGHRS and CDR2 as YFSETQ. The CDR3 bases are TGCGCCAGCAGCTCAGGCGGGGGAATGCAGGGCTACACCTTC. This codes for CASSSGGGMQGYTF.

The CDR3 protein is CASSGQGAAQPQHF. The CDR3 DNA reads TGTGCCAGCAGTGGACAGGGGGCAGCTCAGCCCCAGCATTTT. This chain uses TRBV2 with TRBJ1-5, with TRBD1 identical over 10 bases. The CDR3 is 14 residues long. Trimming cost V 4 bases and J 6 bases; bases outside gene matches: 3. The germline V gene has CDR1 SNHLY and CDR2 FYNNEI.

This chain uses TRBV12-3 or TRBV12-4 with TRBJ1-1; D perhaps matches TRBD1 (5 bases). V dropped 7 bases and J dropped 7 bases, with 16 bases sitting between them. This CDR3 contains 13 residues. CDR3 nucleotide sequence: TGTGCCAGCATCCTGGGGGGAAGAGGTGAAGCTTTCTTT. This encodes CASILGGRGEAFF.

In this sample, this clone turned up once. The chain has TRBV5-1 and TRBJ2-1; 9 positions agree with TRBD1. V gave up 1 base and J gave up 6 bases; unmatched junction bases: 5. Germline assignment: CDR1 SGHRS and CDR2 YFSETQ. The CDR3 is 15 residues long. In DNA, the CDR3 is TGCGCCAGCAGCTTGAAGGACAGGGGAGGCAATGAGCAGTTCTTC. This codes for CASSLKDRGGNEQFF.

The chain joins TRBV2 to TRBJ1-1; D not resolved. V was pared by 8 bases and J by 0 bases, with 13 bases between. The CDR3 consists of 14 residues. Germline-derived CDR1 and CDR2 are SNHLY and FYNNEI. CDR3 loop: CASQLSRMNTEAFF. The CDR3 DNA reads as TGTGCCAGCCAGTTGTCGAGGATGAACACTGAAGCTTTCTTT.

V usage is TRBV24-1 and J usage is TRBJ1-2, with D possibly being TRBD1 (5 bases). The V gene's germline CDR1 is KGHDR and CDR2 SFDVKD. V lost 12 bases and J 7 bases, leaving 20 bases between the germline ends. The CDR3 length is 13 residues. The CDR3 nucleotides read TGTGCCGTAAGCGTCAGGGAATGGAGTGGCTACACCTTC. Translated: CAVSVREWSGYTF.

This chain connects TRBV5-1 to TRBJ2-7; possible D gene TRBD1, 5 bases. Germline V CDR1 and CDR2: SGHRS, YFSETQ. The CDR3 spans 16 residues. The V and J ends lost 0 bases and 2 bases respectively, with 15 bases between them. The CDR3 loop is CASSLGSARGTYEQYF. The CDR3 bases are TGCGCCAGCAGCTTGGGATCGGCTAGGGGTACCTACGAGCAGTACTTC. The complete variable domain, with remaining parts taken from reference TRBV5-1 and TRBJ2-7, reads KAGVTQTPRYLIKTRGQQVTLSCSPISGHRSVSWYQQTPGQGLQFLFEYFSETQRNKGNFPGRFSGRQFSNSRSEMNVSTLELGDSALYLCASSLGSARGTYEQYFGPGTRLTVT.

This sequence joins TRBV30 and TRBJ2-3; D unclear. Trimming stripped 2 bases from V and 7 bases from J, with 10 bases between. Germline V lookup: CDR1 GTSNPN, CDR2 SVGIG (reference sequence). The CDR3 is 12 residues long. The CDR3 coding sequence is TGTGCCTGGAGTCTAGGTAGTTATACGCAGTATTTT. This sequence encodes CAWSLGSYTQYF.

The chain recombines TRBV3-1 (or the pseudogene TRBV3-2) with TRBJ2-5, with D unresolved. V was clipped by 4 bases and J by 5 bases, with 11 bases between them. The germline V gene encodes CDR1 LGHDT and CDR2 YNNKEL (reference sequence). The CDR3 contains 13 residues. CDR3 sequence (DNA): TGTGCCAGCAGCCTTCCGAATGCGGAGACCCAGTACTTC. This sequence encodes CASSLPNAETQYF.

The chain links TRBV6-5 to TRBJ2-7; D is perhaps TRBD1 (6 bases). CDR3 length equals 14 residues. V shed 6 bases and J shed 4 bases, with 16 bases lying between them. CDR1 MNHEY and CDR2 SVGAGI come from the germline V gene. CDR3 sequence reads: CASRVGHGPYEQYF. The CDR3 region has the DNA TGTGCCAGCAGGGTGGGACACGGCCCGTACGAGCAGTACTTC.

The chain carries TRBV9 and TRBJ1-2; 10 positions match TRBD1. The CDR3 is 14 residues long. V gave up 6 bases and J gave up 2 bases; unmatched junction bases: 4. Germline lookup yields CDR1 SGDLS and CDR2 YYNGEE. CDR3 in amino acids: CASNSTGGNYGYTF. CDR3 sequence (DNA): TGTGCCAGCAACTCGACAGGGGGCAACTATGGCTACACCTTC.

The V and J genes are TRBV5-1 and TRBJ2-3; D remains ambiguous. The CDR3 length is 14 residues. CDR1 SGHRS and CDR2 YFSETQ come from the germline V gene. Trimming took off 0 bases at V and 2 bases at J, with 7 bases between the two ends. CDR3 residues: CASSLASFTDTQYF. In nucleotides, the CDR3 is TGCGCCAGCAGCTTGGCCAGTTTCACAGATACGCAGTATTTT.